Listed here is a single T cell receptor beta chain. The target antigen is unknown. This entry comes from a study of post-analysis software for immune sequencing data. The wider study: Disease trajectories encompassed relapsing-remitting, secondary progressive and progressive-relapsing multiple sclerosis.

Whole-study findings and limits: Multiple sclerosis was associated with a significant reduction in normalized Chao1 diversity relative to controls. Samples from one preparation batch, clustered by F measure, grouped strongly together. TRBV segments more frequent in patients than in controls numbered roughly 5 and included TRBV5-6, TRBV5-1 and TRBV20-1.

Germline V CDR1 and CDR2: KGHSH, LQKENI. Trimming cost V 5 bases and J 1 base, with 9 bases left between them. The CDR3 has 15 amino acids. Unique molecular identifiers were carried by the TCR beta cDNA libraries. TCRdb analysed the PCR reads with MiXCR anew, one entry per CDR3 protein. The data hold hundreds of thousands of distinct CDR3 sequences, with 25% to 30% observed a single time. The sequence was collected from a girl under 18 with multiple sclerosis. The specimen was blood. J is TRBJ2-6 and V is TRBV18; possible D gene TRBD2, 5 bases. The CDR3 nucleotides are TGTGCCAGCTCAAAAGGACTTTCTGGGGCCAACGTCCTGACTTTC. Translating gives CASSKGLSGANVLTF.